Shown below are 13 T cell receptor beta chains from a single sample sequenced in a study of beta chain features in type 1 diabetes. Expressed TCRB transcripts were sequenced, since all the RNA that had been isolated was reverse transcribed. Method: immunoSEQ multiplex PCR; TCRdb's copy keeps in-frame clones and lacks some. The table shows 140,000 or so clones, with nearly 9.5% occurring only once. Sequencing was done on a sample of central memory CD4+ T cells from blood. These receptors originate from a young man in good health.

V usage is TRBV6-5 and J usage is TRBJ2-3; D perhaps matches TRBD2 (6 bases). The CDR3 spans 15 residues. CDR1 MNHEY and CDR2 SVGAGI come from the germline V gene. Trimming left V 5 bases short and J 0 bases short, with 12 bases between. The CDR3 sequence: CASSARTTSTDTQYF. CDR3 coding DNA: TGTGCCAGCAGTGCCCGGACTACTAGCACAGATACGCAGTATTTT.

V usage is TRBV14 and J usage is TRBJ2-3; the D gene is possibly TRBD1 (5 bases). The length of the CDR3 is 16 residues. V lost 1 base and J lost 2, with 13 bases in between. Germline assignment: CDR1 SGHDN and CDR2 FVKESK. CDR3 sequence: CASSQGTNFVTDTQYF. CDR3 DNA: TGTGCCAGCAGCCAAGGGACAAATTTTGTCACAGATACGCAGTATTTT.

This clone was seen a few times. CDR3 in DNA: TGTGCCAGCAGCTTACAGGGGTCCCTAGACAATGAGCAGTTCTTC. This translates into CASSLQGSLDNEQFF. The chain joins TRBV11-2 to TRBJ2-1; possibly TRBD1 for D (6 bases). V was shortened by 2 bases and J by 5 bases, with 13 bases between the two germline ends. The CDR3 runs to 15 residues. The germline gives CDR1 SGHAT, CDR2 FQNNGV.

The V call is TRBV4-1, the J call TRBJ2-1, with 12 nucleotides matching TRBD2. CDR1 and CDR2 (germline): MGHRA, YSYEKL. After removal of 4 bases from V and 5 bases from J, the junction contained 9 bases not matched to a gene. CDR3 length: 17 residues. CDR3 in amino acids: CASSRRILAGGDNEQFF. The CDR3 DNA follows: TGCGCCAGCAGCCGCCGGATTCTAGCGGGGGGGGACAATGAGCAGTTCTTC.

The rearrangement links TRBV7-2 to TRBJ1-2; unclear D gene. V lost 1 base, J lost 4 bases, and 4 bases lay in between. This CDR3 comprises 12 residues. Germline CDR1 SGHTA, CDR2 FQGNSA. The CDR3 reads CASSLVSYGYTF. CDR3 bases: TGTGCCAGCAGCTTAGTTAGCTATGGCTACACCTTC.

The table lists this clone with a few counts. The rearrangement links TRBV7-7 to TRBJ2-5; TRBD1 matches 8 bases. The CDR3 covers 14 residues. V lost 4 bases to trimming and J lost 5 bases; unmatched junction nucleotides: 6. The germline V gene encodes CDR1 SSHAT and CDR2 FNYEAQ (reference sequence). The CDR3 loop is CASSSRGLQETQYF. Here the CDR3 DNA reads TGTGCCAGCAGCTCCAGGGGGCTACAGGAGACCCAGTACTTC.

As concerns this clone: The sample has other DNA sequences that encode this CDR3 too. The V gene is TRBV5-1, the J gene TRBJ2-7; no definite D call. Germline V gene sequence: CDR1 SGHRS, CDR2 YFSETQ. V dropped 0 bases and J dropped 3 bases, with 4 bases sitting between them. The CDR3 contains 12 residues. This CDR3 reads CASSLAFYEQYF. The DNA of the CDR3 is TGCGCCAGCAGCTTGGCGTTCTACGAGCAGTACTTC.

A few counts support this clone. This chain links TRBV12-5 with TRBJ1-2; 7 positions agree with TRBD1. The CDR3 totals 13 residues. The junction had 8 bases not matched to a gene; V was cut back by 5 bases and J by 8 bases. The germline V gene encodes CDR1 LGHNT and CDR2 FRNRAP. DNA of the CDR3: TGTGCTAGTGGTGTGACAGGGTCTGACGGCTACACCTTC. It encodes CASGVTGSDGYTF.

This clone was observed a handful of times. The chain uses TRBV9 and TRBJ2-3; 9 positions match TRBD2. The CDR3 sequence is 17 residues long. In germline, CDR1 is SGDLS, CDR2 YYNGEE. Trimming took 7 bases from V and 0 from J; bases not matched to a gene: 12. The CDR3 spells CASRPPEAGGSTDTQYF. Here the CDR3 DNA reads TGTGCCAGCCGACCCCCGGAAGCGGGGGGAAGCACAGATACGCAGTATTTT.

The table lists this clone with a few counts. The chain has TRBV5-6 and TRBJ2-3, with D perhaps TRBD1 (5 bases). Looked up from germline, CDR1 is SGHDT and CDR2 is YYEEEE. This CDR3 spans 16 amino acids. Trimming removed 1 base from V and 5 bases from J, with 17 bases in between. In DNA form, the CDR3 reads TGTGCCAGCAGCTTGTTCGGCTACAAGGGGCAAGATACGCAGTATTTT. Its translation: CASSLFGYKGQDTQYF.

The chain couples TRBV5-4 to TRBJ2-4; 8 bases align to TRBD1. This CDR3 has 14 residues. Per the germline V gene, CDR1 is SGHNT and CDR2 is YYREEE (reference sequence). V was clipped by 4 bases and J by 8 bases; unmatched bases: 8. CDR3 amino acids: CASSTRTGTDIQYF. The CDR3 DNA sequence: TGTGCCAGCAGCACCCGGACAGGGACCGACATTCAGTACTTC.

This clone was detected only a few times. The rearrangement joins TRBV5-4 to TRBJ2-4; 10 bases are a match to TRBD2. Germline V gene lookup returns CDR1 SGHNT and CDR2 YYREEE (reference sequence). This CDR3 comprises 16 residues. V lost 3 bases to trimming and J lost 0 bases; unmatched junction nucleotides: 3. Here the CDR3 DNA reads TGTGCCAGCAGCTCCTGGACTAGCGGAGCCAAAAACATTCAGTACTTC. Protein product: CASSSWTSGAKNIQYF.

This clone was found a few times. The chain is built from TRBV7-9 and TRBJ2-3; TRBD2 agrees at 7 bases. The CDR3 contains 16 residues. J was trimmed by 1 base and V by 5 bases; bases with no gene match: 9. Germline loops: CDR1 SEHNR, CDR2 FQNEAQ (reference sequence). The CDR3 reads CASSTSLAGGTDTQYF. CDR3 sequence (DNA): TGTGCCAGCAGCACCTCCCTTGCGGGGGGCACAGATACGCAGTATTTT.